This entry is about one T cell receptor beta chain. Its antigen remains unidentified. This specimen belongs to a study of blood T cells in healthy people across ages. Study-level results: The long-lived group displayed more naive CD4+ cells, plus higher diversity, than the aged donors did.

Primed by a sample-barcoded 5' primer and a J-beta primer mix, a second PCR proceeded for about 7 to 12 cycles. A template-switch adaptor with 12 random nucleotides tagged each cDNA molecule. TCRdb ran MiXCR on the 5' RACE reads and lists one entry per CDR3 protein. The sample contains around 940,000 distinct CDR3 sequences, roughly half of which appear only once. The CDR3 runs 20 residues. The V and J ends lost 2 bases and 7 bases respectively, with 30 bases between them. CDR1 LGHDT and CDR2 YNNKEL come from the germline V gene (reference sequence). Donation came from healthy Caucasian individuals in Russia who were aged about 6 to 95.

This TCR derives from a woman aged 60-70 years in good health. The rearrangement uses TRBV3-1 and TRBJ2-1; D perhaps matches TRBD1 (6 bases). The sample consisted of blood. CDR3 nucleotides: TGTGCCAGCAGCCAATCCCCCAGTCGATATCTCCGGCCTCAGGGGAATGAGCAGTTCTTC. Amino acid sequence: CASSQSPSRYLRPQGNEQFF.